This TCR beta chain derives from a study of tumor-infiltrating lymphocytes in oesophageal squamous cell carcinoma. TCRdb analysed the PCR reads with MiXCR anew, one entry per CDR3 protein. The data contain thousands of distinct CDR3 sequences, around a sixth of them singletons. The CDR3 sequence is 14 residues long. Germline CDR1 reads SGHVS; CDR2 reads FQNEAQ. V lost 7 bases to trimming and J lost 2 bases, with 14 bases between them. In its sample, this clonotype ranks as medium-sized (0.01 to 0.1%). V gene TRBV7-8 combines with J gene TRBJ1-1; possible D gene TRBD1, 5 bases. The receptor comes from a male donor with esophageal squamous cell carcinoma. The source material was blood. CDR3 in DNA: TGTGCCAGCACCTACGGGGGGGAAAACACTGAAGCTTTCTTT. Translated, it gives CASTYGGENTEAFF.